The 24 T cell receptor beta chains below were found in one sample sequenced in a study of CD8+ T cells in alopecia areata. The sample's treatment: oral pan-JAK inhibitor, 5-10 mg twice daily. TCR sequencing used cDNA made by reverse transcription of extracted RNA. TCRdb's table, derived via immunoSEQ multiplex PCR, lists solely in-frame clones and lacks some. The sample includes under 250,000 clones, roughly 66% of them seen just once. Sequencing used CD4+ T cells sorted from blood, obtained between weeks 43 and 45, from a patient treated with tofacitinib. The receptors derive from a human donor with alopecia areata.

This clone turned up a few times. The gene calls are TRBV5-4 and TRBJ2-6; D remains unclear. This CDR3 is 15 amino acids long. The germline V and J ends were trimmed by 6 bases and 0 bases, with 10 bases remaining between them. Per the germline V gene, CDR1 is SGHNT and CDR2 is YYREEE (reference sequence). CDR3: CASTSDLSGANVLTF. The DNA of the CDR3 is TGTGCCAGCACCTCTGACCTCTCTGGGGCCAACGTCCTGACTTTC.

This chain links TRBV6-1 with TRBJ1-1; TRBD1 agrees at 7 bases. J was trimmed by 2 bases and V by 7 bases; bases with no gene match: 7. CDR3 length: 14 amino acids. Germline CDR1 and CDR2: MNHNS and SASEGT. The CDR3 bases are TGTGCCAGCACCTCTCGGGACAGTAACACTGAAGCTTTCTTT. It specifies CASTSRDSNTEAFF.

There are a few counts of this clone. The chain has TRBV9 and TRBJ2-3; 8 bases are shared with TRBD1. CDR3 length: 14 amino acids. Germline loops: CDR1 SGDLS, CDR2 YYNGEE. The junction had 6 bases not matched to a gene; V was cut back by 3 bases and J by 6 bases. The CDR3 protein is CASSARTGTDTQYF. In nucleotides, the CDR3 is TGTGCCAGCAGCGCACGGACAGGGACCGATACGCAGTATTTT.

The chain carries TRBV5-6 and TRBJ1-5; no definite D call. Per germline, CDR1 SGHDT and CDR2 YYEEEE. The ends were cut back, 4 bases at V and 3 bases at J, with 11 bases in the middle. The CDR3 is 14 residues long. CDR3 bases: TGTGCCAGCAGCATTCGGGGATTCAATCAGCCCCAGCATTTT. Protein sequence: CASSIRGFNQPQHF.

The gene calls are TRBV29-1 and TRBJ2-2; D call uncertain. V lost 5 bases to trimming and J lost 5 bases, with 12 bases between them. Germline V gene lookup returns CDR1 SQVTM and CDR2 ANQGSEA. This CDR3 is 13 amino acids long. Written as DNA, the CDR3 is TGCAGCGTTAGACTGAGGACGACCGGGGAGCTGTTTTTT. Translation: CSVRLRTTGELFF.

As regards this clone: The same CDR3 can be traced to other DNA sequences in this sample. As DNA, the CDR3 is TGCGCCAGCAGCTTGGTTGGAACCTACGAGCAGTACTTC. Amino acid sequence: CASSLVGTYEQYF. This chain links TRBV5-1 with TRBJ2-7; no definite D call. The CDR3 length is 13 residues. Trimming cost V 0 bases and J 2 bases, with 6 bases left between them. Germline V gives CDR1 SGHRS, CDR2 YFSETQ. The variable domain in full, completed from reference TRBV5-1 and TRBJ2-7, reads KAGVTQTPRYLIKTRGQQVTLSCSPISGHRSVSWYQQTPGQGLQFLFEYFSETQRNKGNFPGRFSGRQFSNSRSEMNVSTLELGDSALYLCASSLVGTYEQYFGPGTRLTVT.

V usage is TRBV7-9 and J usage is TRBJ1-1; D is unresolved. The CDR3 totals 13 residues. Looked up from germline, CDR1 is SEHNR and CDR2 is FQNEAQ (reference sequence). V was clipped by 6 bases and J by 2 bases, with 10 bases between them. The CDR3 sequence is CASRSTSNTEAFF. The CDR3 DNA reads as TGTGCCAGCAGGTCAACTTCAAACACTGAAGCTTTCTTT.

The table lists this clone with a count of one. This chain uses TRBV29-1 with TRBJ2-5; D is tentatively TRBD1 or TRBD2 (6 bases each). This CDR3 is 14 amino acids long. Trimming removed 5 bases at V and 5 bases at J, with 18 bases between. Germline CDR1 is SQVTM and CDR2 is ANQGSEA. The CDR3 region is CSVRGTFYGETQYF. CDR3 nucleotide sequence: TGCAGCGTTCGGGGGACATTCTATGGGGAGACCCAGTACTTC.

The chain links TRBV19 to TRBJ2-1; D unclear. Germline V gene data show CDR1 as LNHDA and CDR2 as SQIVND (reference sequence). V was cut by 6 bases and J by 6 bases, with 3 bases left in between. CDR3 length equals 10 residues. The CDR3 loop is CASRTNEQFF. The CDR3, as DNA: TGTGCCAGTAGAACCAATGAGCAGTTCTTC.

This clone turned up a few times. The identical CDR3 is also encoded by other nucleotide sequences in the sample. The CDR3 spells CASSLTRDNEQFF. The CDR3 nucleotides are TGTGCCAGCAGCCTCACCCGAGACAATGAGCAGTTCTTC. V usage is TRBV7-2 and J usage is TRBJ2-1; D uncertain. The CDR3 consists of 13 residues. Germline V CDR1 and CDR2: SGHTA, FQGNSA. The V and J ends lost 5 bases and 5 bases respectively, with 10 bases between them.

The chain links TRBV27 to TRBJ1-2, with D possibly being TRBD1 (5 bases). The V gene's germline CDR1 is MNHEY and CDR2 SMNVEV (reference sequence). Deletions cut 3 bases from V and 8 bases from J, with 16 bases between. This CDR3 contains 14 residues. The DNA of the CDR3 is TGTGCCAGCAGTTTGCTTTCCAGGGATGGGGGCTACACCTTC. Its protein product is CASSLLSRDGGYTF.

The chain is built from TRBV4-3 and TRBJ1-2; D is uncertain. This CDR3 region has 15 residues. From germline, CDR1 is LGHNA and CDR2 YSLEER. Between the trimmed V and J ends, which lost 0 bases and 0 bases, there was a span of 8 bases. CDR3 sequence: CASSQDLQSNYGYTF. The CDR3 nucleotides read TGCGCCAGCAGCCAAGATCTACAGTCTAACTATGGCTACACCTTC.

This chain links TRBV30 with TRBJ1-2; TRBD1 agrees at 11 bases. Losses at the gene ends were 5 bases for V and 6 bases for J; bases not matched to a gene: 5. Germline values: CDR1 GTSNPN, CDR2 SVGIG (reference sequence). The CDR3 sequence is 13 residues long. In nucleotides, the CDR3 is TGTGCCTGGCAGGGACAGGGGGTCGATGGCTACACCTTC. Its translation: CAWQGQGVDGYTF.

This clone has just a few counts. J is TRBJ2-1 and V is TRBV30; D not certain. The V gene's germline CDR1 is GTSNPN and CDR2 SVGIG (reference sequence). This CDR3 has 12 residues. V was shortened by 5 bases and J by 8 bases, with 13 bases between the two germline ends. The CDR3 loop is CAWVSQRDEQFF. The CDR3 DNA sequence: TGTGCCTGGGTATCACAGCGCGATGAGCAGTTCTTC.

V usage is TRBV5-1 and J usage is TRBJ2-5; 7 nucleotides match TRBD2. The CDR3 is 15 amino acids. Germline CDR1 SGHRS, CDR2 YFSETQ. V lost 0 bases to trimming and J lost 1 base; unmatched junction nucleotides: 3. The CDR3 DNA reads as TGCGCCAGCAGCTTGGCCGGGGGGAGCCAAGAGACCCAGTACTTC. Protein: CASSLAGGSQETQYF.

The chain couples TRBV13 to TRBJ1-2, with D possibly matching TRBD1 (6 bases). CDR1 and CDR2 (germline): PRHDT, FYEKMQ (reference sequence). Trimming removed 3 bases at V and 3 bases at J, with 14 bases between. This CDR3 is built from 15 residues. The CDR3 sequence is CASSLTGLGDYGYTF. The CDR3 coding sequence is TGTGCCAGCAGCTTGACAGGCCTTGGGGACTATGGCTACACCTTC.

The CDR3 region is CASSTTTGPQHF. Written as DNA, the CDR3 is TGTGCCAGCAGTACAACTACAGGGCCCCAGCATTTT. The rearrangement uses TRBV2 and TRBJ1-5, with D possibly being TRBD1 (5 bases). Germline V gene lookup returns CDR1 SNHLY and CDR2 FYNNEI. CDR3 length: 12 residues. V lost 5 bases to trimming and J lost 9 bases, with 11 bases between them.

The chain links TRBV29-1 to TRBJ1-1; D perhaps matches TRBD1 (5 bases). This CDR3 has 11 residues. V was trimmed by 3 bases and J by 8 bases, leaving 10 bases between them. Per germline, CDR1 SQVTM and CDR2 ANQGSEA. Written as DNA, the CDR3 is TGCAGCGTTGATGGGGACGGGGAAGCTTTCTTT. Protein sequence: CSVDGDGEAFF.

CDR3 nucleotide sequence: TGTGCCAGCAGTTCCCGACCCAATGAGCAGTTCTTC. Protein sequence: CASSSRPNEQFF. This chain joins TRBV28 and TRBJ2-1; unclear D gene. The CDR3 contains 12 residues. V was cut by 4 bases and J by 6 bases, with 7 bases left in between. The germline gives CDR1 MDHEN, CDR2 SYDVKM.

CDR3 residues: CARIHGTSGSTDTQYF. In DNA form, the CDR3 reads TGTGCCCGGATCCACGGGACTAGCGGGTCCACAGATACGCAGTATTTT. This chain connects TRBV11-2 to TRBJ2-3; 12 bases line up with TRBD2. With V trimmed by 11 bases and J by 2 bases, 11 bases remained unmatched. The CDR3 loop spans 16 amino acids. The germline gives CDR1 SGHAT, CDR2 FQNNGV.

This clone was picked up a small number of times. The CDR3 coding sequence is TGCGCCAGCAGCTTGGCGAGCTACACAGATACGCAGTATTTT. It translates to CASSLASYTDTQYF. V and J are TRBV5-1 and TRBJ2-3; D ambiguous. The CDR3 extends over 14 amino acids. The V gene's germline CDR1 is SGHRS and CDR2 YFSETQ. V lost 0 bases and J lost 2, with 7 bases in between. Full variable domain (rest looked up from reference TRBV5-1 and TRBJ2-3): KAGVTQTPRYLIKTRGQQVTLSCSPISGHRSVSWYQQTPGQGLQFLFEYFSETQRNKGNFPGRFSGRQFSNSRSEMNVSTLELGDSALYLCASSLASYTDTQYFGPGTRLTVL.

The rearrangement joins TRBV7-3 to TRBJ2-5, with 11 positions matching TRBD2. V trimming: 1 base; J trimming: 3 bases; junction bases outside the gene matches: 4. CDR1 is SGHTA and CDR2 is FQGTGA in the germline V gene. The CDR3 runs to 16 residues. The CDR3 DNA sequence: TGTGCCAGCAGCTTAATGGCTAGCGGGGGGAAAGAGACCCAGTACTTC. Translation: CASSLMASGGKETQYF.

This clone was seen a few times. The chain uses TRBV10-3 and TRBJ1-2; 7 bases agree with TRBD1. The V segment lost 5 bases and the J segment 5 bases; nucleotides outside the gene matches: 5. CDR1 is ENHRY, CDR2 SYGVKD, per germline. The CDR3 has 13 amino acids. The CDR3 here is CAISLTGLYGYTF. In DNA form, the CDR3 reads TGTGCCATCAGTCTGACAGGGCTTTATGGCTACACCTTC.

The V call is TRBV4-1, the J call TRBJ1-1; D perhaps matches TRBD1 (6 bases). The length of the CDR3 is 16 residues. The germline CDR1 and CDR2 sequences are MGHRA and YSYEKL. Trimming removed 3 bases from V and 0 bases from J, with 14 bases in between. The CDR3 loop reads CASSQILGQLNTEAFF. The CDR3 nucleotides are TGCGCCAGCAGCCAGATTCTCGGACAGTTGAACACTGAAGCTTTCTTT.